This T cell receptor (beta chain) was observed in a study of blood T cells in healthy people across ages. Study results and caveats: Compared with aged donors, long-lived donors showed fewer expanded clones, suggesting selection.

The second PCR ran roughly 6 to 11 cycles with a sample-barcoded 5' primer and J-beta primers. Using its own MiXCR run on the 5' RACE reads, TCRdb lists one record per CDR3 protein. The sample has roughly 800,000 distinct CDR3 sequences; 58% are singletons. The sample holds a few counts of this clonotype. As yet, its antigen is unknown. The junction had 20 bases not matched to a gene; V was cut back by 2 bases and J by 8 bases. Looked up from germline, CDR1 is MNHEY and CDR2 is SMNVEV (reference sequence). CDR3 length: 19 amino acids. Sequenced input: blood. The chain links TRBV27 to TRBJ2-1; 8 bases align to TRBD2. The receptor's source is a man aged 30 to 45 in good health. The CDR3 region is CASSLRGGGLKGFRDEQFF. CDR3 in DNA: TGTGCCAGCAGTTTAAGGGGCGGGGGGCTAAAGGGATTTCGCGATGAGCAGTTCTTC.